This paragraph covers one T cell receptor beta chain sequence. The antigen is not known. Per sample, no less than 5 micrograms of total RNA were extracted. The entry originates in a study of blood T cells in healthy people across ages. Using a J-beta primer mix together with a sample-barcoded 5' primer, a second PCR was run for 7 to 11 cycles. MiXCR was run by TCRdb on the 5' RACE reads, yielding one entry per CDR3 protein. Of 1.2 million to 1.5 million distinct CDR3 sequences listed, around 42% are singletons. Whole-study results and caveats: Diversity was estimated from one million T cells, and these estimates were considered underestimates.

The TCR sequence derives from a woman under 30 in good health. The material sequenced was blood.

The CDR3 nucleotides read TGTGCCAGCAGTGGGACAGCTTCACCCCTCCACTTT. Translated: CASSGTASPLHF. The V gene is TRBV2, the J gene TRBJ1-6; weak D call: TRBD1 (6 bases). V lost 4 bases to trimming and J lost 9 bases, with 7 bases between them. Germline V CDR1 and CDR2: SNHLY, FYNNEI. The CDR3 runs to 12 residues.